This T cell receptor beta chain was identified in a study of T cell repertoires in cytomegalovirus infection. About the research overall: Well-studied HLA-B-restricted epitopes and recently identified HLA-C-restricted epitopes of CMV were both used in the study. Shared public TCR beta signatures pointed to both CMV infection and a matching HLA type. Study-level points and caveats: Cumulative frequency (of public TCR beta family members) identified carriers of CMV plus the relevant HLA. The ex vivo response was dominated by HLA-C-restricted CMV-specific TCR beta clonotypes.

TCRdb independently ran MiXCR on the reads; one entry per CDR3 protein. The table includes approximately 120,000 distinct CDR3 sequences, roughly 30% detected once. With regard to this clonotype: The antigen remains undetermined.

The CDR3 runs 14 residues. V lost 7 bases, J lost 5 bases, and 17 bases lay in between. Per germline, CDR1 SNHLY and CDR2 FYNNEI. This chain links TRBV2 with TRBJ1-1; D not certain. This receptor was identified in a human donor in good health (CMV status not recorded). Some clones in this sample may be carry-over from other donors' samples. Source: CD8+ T cells from cultured PBMCs, taken from culture after CMV antigen stimulation. DNA for the CDR3: TGTGCCAGCACCACAGCCGGGGAATTAACTGAAGCTTTCTTT. Residues: CASTTAGELTEAFF.